A selection of T cell receptor beta chains follows, all from one sample in a study of T cells after yellow fever vaccination. MiXCR, run by TCRdb on the 5' RACE reads, gives a single entry per CDR3 protein. Of hundreds of thousands of distinct CDR3 sequences listed, roughly 14% were seen once; the top ten hold over 12%. Sequencing was performed on PBMCs, taken on the day of the yellow fever booster vaccination. These TCRs come from a man aged 25 to 40 who received the YFV17D yellow fever vaccine. Both conserved end residues are part of each CDR3. The order of the fields is clone size, V gene, D gene, J gene, CDR3 DNA, CDR3 protein. D genes are given only for firm matches. Size is omitted from some rows. Given values are once, few, many or a class for expanded clones.

clone_size: few
v_call: TRBV6-2/TRBV6-3
d_call: NA
j_call: TRBJ2-7
cdr3_nt: TGTGCCAGCAGTTGGAGGGGCGTACTCTACGAGCAGTACTTC
cdr3_aa: CASSWRGVLYEQYF

clone_size: few
v_call: TRBV20-1
d_call: NA
j_call: TRBJ2-1
cdr3_nt: TGCAGTGCTAGTTCGGCTAGCGTAGAATTCTACAATGAGCAGTTCTTC
cdr3_aa: CSASSASVEFYNEQFF

clone_size: few
v_call: TRBV28
d_call: TRBD1
j_call: TRBJ2-7
cdr3_nt: TGTGCCAGCAGACCCCCGGGACAGGGATACGAGCAGTACTTC
cdr3_aa: CASRPPGQGYEQYF

clone_size: NA
v_call: TRBV20-1
d_call: NA
j_call: TRBJ2-1
cdr3_nt: TGCAGTGCTATAAAAGCGGGTTTTTCCTACAATGAGCAGTTCTTC
cdr3_aa: CSAIKAGFSYNEQFF

clone_size: NA
v_call: TRBV24-1
d_call: NA
j_call: TRBJ1-2
cdr3_nt: TGTGCCACCAGTGAACCCAGGGGTACGAACTATGGCTACACCTTC
cdr3_aa: CATSEPRGTNYGYTF

clone_size: few
v_call: TRBV20-1
d_call: NA
j_call: TRBJ1-2
cdr3_nt: TGCAGTGCGTACCGGTCCGTGGTTATGAGGGGCTACACCTTC
cdr3_aa: CSAYRSVVMRGYTF

clone_size: NA
v_call: TRBV28
d_call: NA
j_call: TRBJ2-3
cdr3_nt: TGTGCCAGCCCCCCCCGGGGGGGACAGGGCACAGATACGCAGTATTTT
cdr3_aa: CASPPRGGQGTDTQYF

clone_size: NA
v_call: TRBV5-4
d_call: TRBD2
j_call: TRBJ2-1
cdr3_nt: TGTGCCAGCAGCAACTTAGCGGGAGGGTACAATGAGCAGTTCTTC
cdr3_aa: CASSNLAGGYNEQFF

clone_size: NA
v_call: TRBV11-2
d_call: NA
j_call: TRBJ2-7
cdr3_nt: TGTGCCAGCAGCTTGAATTTTGGGGACACCTACGAGCAGTACTTC
cdr3_aa: CASSLNFGDTYEQYF

clone_size: few
v_call: TRBV12-3/TRBV12-4
d_call: NA
j_call: TRBJ1-6
cdr3_nt: TGTGCCAGCACCACCGCAGGGGTAGTTAATTCACCCCTCCACTTT
cdr3_aa: CASTTAGVVNSPLHF

clone_size: few
v_call: TRBV29-1
d_call: NA
j_call: TRBJ1-1
cdr3_nt: TGCAGCGTTGGAGAGACAGTTTATGAAGCTTTCTTT
cdr3_aa: CSVGETVYEAFF

clone_size: NA
v_call: TRBV6-5
d_call: TRBD1
j_call: TRBJ1-4
cdr3_nt: TGTGCCAGCAGTTATCGGGACAGGGGAAGTGAAAAACTGTTTTTT
cdr3_aa: CASSYRDRGSEKLFF

clone_size: NA
v_call: TRBV27
d_call: NA
j_call: TRBJ2-5
cdr3_nt: TGTGCCAGCAGTCGGGACCGCCTCCAAGAGACCCAGTACTTC
cdr3_aa: CASSRDRLQETQYF

clone_size: few
v_call: TRBV10-1
d_call: TRBD2
j_call: TRBJ2-7
cdr3_nt: TGCGCCAGCAGTAAGACGGGGGGTTCCAACGAGCAGTACTTC
cdr3_aa: CASSKTGGSNEQYF

clone_size: few
v_call: TRBV20-1
d_call: NA
j_call: TRBJ1-4
cdr3_nt: TGCAGTGCTAGAGAGGTCACAACTAATGAAAAACTGTTTTTT
cdr3_aa: CSAREVTTNEKLFF

clone_size: NA
v_call: TRBV10-3
d_call: NA
j_call: TRBJ2-5
cdr3_nt: TGTGCCATCAGAGCGGCACAAGAGACCCAGTACTTC
cdr3_aa: CAIRAAQETQYF

clone_size: NA
v_call: TRBV3-1
d_call: NA
j_call: TRBJ1-5
cdr3_nt: TGTGCCAGCAGCCTAAGGAGCAGCAATCAGCCCCAGCATTTT
cdr3_aa: CASSLRSSNQPQHF

clone_size: NA
v_call: TRBV6-5
d_call: NA
j_call: TRBJ1-1
cdr3_nt: TGTGCCAGCAGTTTCTCAACGGGGAACACTGAAGCTTTCTTT
cdr3_aa: CASSFSTGNTEAFF

clone_size: many
v_call: TRBV7-8
d_call: TRBD2
j_call: TRBJ2-7
cdr3_nt: TGTGCCAGCAGCCTAGGACTAGCGGGACCATACGAGCAGTACTTC
cdr3_aa: CASSLGLAGPYEQYF

clone_size: NA
v_call: TRBV4-2
d_call: TRBD1
j_call: TRBJ2-3
cdr3_nt: TGTGCCAGCAGCCCTGGACAGGGGATATCAGATACGCAGTATTTT
cdr3_aa: CASSPGQGISDTQYF

clone_size: few
v_call: TRBV28
d_call: NA
j_call: TRBJ2-7
cdr3_nt: TGTGCCAGCAGTTTATTCGCCTACGAGCAGTACTTC
cdr3_aa: CASSLFAYEQYF

clone_size: NA
v_call: TRBV30
d_call: TRBD2
j_call: TRBJ2-2
cdr3_nt: TGTGCCTGGAGTTATGGGGGGGGCACCGGGGAGCTGTTTTTT
cdr3_aa: CAWSYGGGTGELFF

clone_size: few
v_call: TRBV28
d_call: TRBD2
j_call: TRBJ2-7
cdr3_nt: TGTGCCAGCAGGGACGGGACTAGCGGGAGGGCCGAGCAGTACTTC
cdr3_aa: CASRDGTSGRAEQYF

clone_size: NA
v_call: TRBV6-1
d_call: NA
j_call: TRBJ2-2
cdr3_nt: TGTGCCAGCAGTCCGGAGCACCCGAACACCGGGGAGCTGTTTTTT
cdr3_aa: CASSPEHPNTGELFF

clone_size: NA
v_call: TRBV29-1
d_call: NA
j_call: TRBJ2-1
cdr3_nt: TGCAGCGTTGATAACAGGGAAGAGGCCAATGAGCAGTTCTTC
cdr3_aa: CSVDNREEANEQFF

clone_size: many
v_call: TRBV20-1
d_call: TRBD1
j_call: TRBJ1-5
cdr3_nt: TGCAGTGCTAGAGATCCCCAGGGGGGACAGCCCCAGCATTTT
cdr3_aa: CSARDPQGGQPQHF

clone_size: few
v_call: TRBV6-1
d_call: NA
j_call: TRBJ1-6
cdr3_nt: TGTGCCAGCAGTGGTCTGTTAGCACGGATTTCACCCCTCCACTTT
cdr3_aa: CASSGLLARISPLHF

clone_size: NA
v_call: TRBV28
d_call: NA
j_call: TRBJ2-2
cdr3_nt: TGTGCCAGCAGTTTTGGCTTGGGCCGTGGCACCGGGGAGCTGTTTTTT
cdr3_aa: CASSFGLGRGTGELFF

clone_size: few
v_call: TRBV7-9
d_call: NA
j_call: TRBJ2-2
cdr3_nt: TGTGCCAGCATTCCGACCGCAAACACCGGGGAGCTGTTTTTT
cdr3_aa: CASIPTANTGELFF

clone_size: NA
v_call: TRBV12-3/TRBV12-4
d_call: NA
j_call: TRBJ2-3
cdr3_nt: TGTGCCAGTGCTGAGTCGAGCACAGATACGCAGTATTTT
cdr3_aa: CASAESSTDTQYF

clone_size: once
v_call: TRBV18
d_call: TRBD2
j_call: TRBJ2-1
cdr3_nt: TGTGCCAGCTCACCCGGACTAGCGGGAGTGGCCTACAATGAGCAGTTCTTC
cdr3_aa: CASSPGLAGVAYNEQFF

clone_size: NA
v_call: TRBV10-3
d_call: TRBD1
j_call: TRBJ2-7
cdr3_nt: TGTGCCATCAGTGATTCGGACAGGGGAGGGTACGAGCAGTACTTC
cdr3_aa: CAISDSDRGGYEQYF

clone_size: few
v_call: TRBV15
d_call: NA
j_call: TRBJ2-7
cdr3_nt: TGTGCCACCAGCAGAGACAGTGGCGGGGCCTACGAGCAGTACTTC
cdr3_aa: CATSRDSGGAYEQYF

clone_size: few
v_call: TRBV15
d_call: TRBD2
j_call: TRBJ2-5
cdr3_nt: TGTGCCACCAGCCTACTAGCGGGAGGGGGGCCCCAGTACTTC
cdr3_aa: CATSLLAGGGPQYF